The clone carrying this T cell receptor (beta chain) came up many times. Its antigen remains unknown. These data belong to a study of T cell repertoires in cytomegalovirus infection. Study-level background: CMV infection and matching HLA type were both indicated by public TCR beta signatures.

Findings and caveats of the study: Clonotype analysis showed dominance of the ex vivo response by HLA-C-restricted CMV-specific TCR beta clonotypes. Cumulative frequency (of public TCR beta family members) identified carriers of CMV plus the relevant HLA.

This CDR3 region has 16 residues. V was clipped by 3 bases and J by 8 bases; unmatched bases: 7. From the reads, TCRdb called clonotypes with MiXCR, one entry per CDR3 protein. There are about 310,000 distinct CDR3 sequences in the sample; 17% occur only once, and around 13% lies in the top ten. The sequencing input was PBMCs. This clonotype was sampled from a human donor in good health (CMV status not recorded). Some clones in this sample may be carry-over from other donors' samples. V is TRBV12-3 or TRBV12-4 and J is TRBJ2-2; 12 bases fit TRBD1. CDR3 in amino acids: CASSFIPGQGAGELFF. The CDR3 region has the DNA TGTGCCAGCAGTTTCATACCGGGACAGGGGGCTGGGGAGCTGTTTTTT.